The 25 T cell receptor beta chains below come from one sample, sequenced in a study of OX40 agonist ivuxolimab in advanced cancers. Profiled with immunoSEQ multiplex PCR; TCRdb holds only in-frame clones, not every one. The profile shows more than 55,000 clones, more than 85% of them singletons. The specimen was CD4+ or CD8+ T cells sorted from blood, collected in a trial of the OX40 agonist ivuxolimab. All receptors come from an adult with an advanced solid tumor such as melanoma, head and neck, liver or kidney cancer.

The rearrangement links TRBV29-1 to TRBJ1-1; D unresolved. Deletions cut 1 base from V and 0 bases from J, with 6 bases between. CDR3 size: 13 residues. Germline V gene data show CDR1 as SQVTM and CDR2 as ANQGSEA. CDR3 sequence: CSVEVGVNTEAFF. The CDR3 nucleotides are TGCAGCGTTGAAGTAGGCGTGAACACTGAAGCTTTCTTT.

The chain employs TRBV19 and TRBJ2-3; D uncertain. Germline-derived CDR1 and CDR2 are LNHDA and SQIVND (reference sequence). V gave up 4 bases and J gave up 0 bases, with 11 bases separating them. CDR3 length equals 15 residues. CDR3 bases: TGTGCCAGTAGTACTTTTTTATCTAGCACAGATACGCAGTATTTT. Amino acids: CASSTFLSSTDTQYF.

The rearrangement joins TRBV19 to TRBJ1-1; the D gene is possibly TRBD1 (6 bases). Between the trimmed V and J ends, which lost 2 bases and 1 base, there was a span of 14 bases. From germline, CDR1 is LNHDA and CDR2 SQIVND (reference sequence). This CDR3 contains 16 residues. CDR3 sequence reads: CASSIQGFVSNTEAFF. The CDR3 DNA reads TGTGCCAGTAGTATACAGGGGTTCGTATCGAACACTGAAGCTTTCTTT. Full variable domain (missing parts from reference TRBV19 and TRBJ1-1): DGGITQSPKYLFRKEGQNVTLSCEQNLNHDAMYWYRQDPGQGLRLIYYSQIVNDFQKGDIAEGYSVSREKKESFPLTVTSAQKNPTAFYLCASSIQGFVSNTEAFFGQGTRLTVV.

The chain employs TRBV27 and TRBJ1-3, with TRBD1 matching 7 bases. After removal of 5 bases from V and 2 bases from J, the junction contained 9 bases not matched to a gene. The CDR3 runs 16 residues. CDR1 is MNHEY, CDR2 SMNVEV, per germline (reference sequence). The CDR3 reads CASSPAQGSTGNTIYF. The CDR3 DNA reads TGTGCCAGCAGTCCAGCACAGGGGTCCACTGGAAACACCATATATTTT.

The chain uses TRBV9 and TRBJ1-2; D may be TRBD1 (6 bases). The CDR3 runs to 17 residues. Looked up from germline, CDR1 is SGDLS and CDR2 is YYNGEE. With 0 bases removed from V and 5 bases from J, the gap between germline ends came to 20 bases. This CDR3 is CASSVGSDLDSLYGYTF. Written as DNA, the CDR3 is TGTGCCAGCAGCGTAGGATCAGACTTGGACAGCCTGTATGGCTACACCTTC. Using reference TRBV9 and TRBJ1-2 for the parts outside the CDR3, the full variable domain is DSGVTQTPKHLITATGQRVTLRCSPRSGDLSVYWYQQSLDQGLQFLIQYYNGEERAKGNILERFSAQQFPDLHSELNLSSLELGDSALYFCASSVGSDLDSLYGYTFGSGTRLTVV.

The chain uses TRBV4-1 and TRBJ2-2; 11 bases line up with TRBD2. With 3 bases clipped from V and 6 bases from J, the junction kept 6 bases outside the gene matches. CDR3 length: 16 amino acids. Germline V lookup: CDR1 MGHRA, CDR2 YSYEKL. The CDR3 DNA follows: TGCGCCAGCAGCCACCCCTTAGCGGGAGGGCCCGGGGAGCTGTTTTTT. This encodes CASSHPLAGGPGELFF.

The chain carries TRBV4-2 and TRBJ2-1; TRBD2 aligns across 12 bases. CDR3 length equals 16 residues. With V trimmed by 1 base and J by 5 bases, 3 bases remained unmatched. CDR1 LGHNA and CDR2 YNFKEQ come from the germline V gene. CDR3 nucleotides: TGTGCCAGCAGCCAAGGGACTAGCGGGACCAACAATGAGCAGTTCTTC. Translated: CASSQGTSGTNNEQFF.

The V call is TRBV2, the J call TRBJ2-1; perhaps D is TRBD1 or TRBD2 (7 bases each). The CDR3 sequence is 16 residues long. Germline-derived CDR1 and CDR2 are SNHLY and FYNNEI. The germline V and J ends were trimmed by 7 bases and 5 bases, with 21 bases remaining between them. The CDR3 sequence: CASIVREGARNNEQFF. Here the CDR3 DNA reads TGTGCCAGCATCGTAAGGGAGGGGGCTAGGAACAATGAGCAGTTCTTC. The variable domain in full, with the rest retrieved from reference TRBV2 and TRBJ2-1, is EPEVTQTPSHQVTQMGQEVILRCVPISNHLYFYWYRQILGQKVEFLVSFYNNEISEKSEIFDDQFSVERPDGSNFTLKIRSTKLEDSAMYFCASIVREGARNNEQFFGPGTRLTVL.

The chain combines TRBV5-1 with TRBJ1-1; D not resolved. CDR1 is SGHRS, CDR2 YFSETQ, per germline. The CDR3 is 12 residues long. Trimming stripped 1 base from V and 4 bases from J, with 5 bases between. CDR3 sequence (DNA): TGCGCCAGCAGCTTGTTTGGCACTGAAGCTTTCTTT. This sequence encodes CASSLFGTEAFF.

V usage is TRBV5-1 and J usage is TRBJ2-7, with 9 bases that match TRBD2. Germline CDR1 is SGHRS and CDR2 is YFSETQ. The CDR3 runs to 16 residues. Trimming removed 1 base from V and 7 bases from J; junction bases left unmatched: 12. CDR3 region: CASSLRLAGLEREQYF. The DNA for the CDR3 is TGCGCCAGCAGCTTGCGGCTAGCGGGATTAGAGAGGGAGCAGTACTTC.

This chain connects TRBV4-3 to TRBJ1-5, with D unresolved. V was pared by 0 bases and J by 0 bases, with 6 bases between. This CDR3 comprises 15 residues. Looked up from germline, CDR1 is LGHNA and CDR2 is YSLEER. This CDR3 reads CASSQDRYSNQPQHF. The CDR3 nucleotides are TGCGCCAGCAGCCAAGACAGGTATAGCAATCAGCCCCAGCATTTT.

This clone has a single count. The chain uses TRBV27 and TRBJ2-6, with D possibly matching TRBD2 (5 bases). Germline V gives CDR1 MNHEY, CDR2 SMNVEV (reference sequence). V lost 2 bases, J lost 3 bases, and 17 bases lay in between. The CDR3 contains 18 residues. As DNA, the CDR3 is TGTGCCAGCAGTTTAACACAGACTAATCCATTTGGGGCCAACGTCCTGACTTTC. The encoded protein is CASSLTQTNPFGANVLTF.

The chain joins TRBV27 to TRBJ1-2; 7 bases agree with TRBD1. The CDR3 totals 13 residues. Germline CDR1 reads MNHEY; CDR2 reads SMNVEV (reference sequence). Losses at the gene ends were 0 bases for V and 8 bases for J; bases not matched to a gene: 3. The CDR3 DNA sequence: TGTGCCAGCAGTTTATCGCTAGGGGGCGGCTACACCTTC. Residues: CASSLSLGGGYTF.

The gene calls are TRBV14 and TRBJ2-3; D uncertain. CDR1 is SGHDN and CDR2 is FVKESK in the germline V gene. The CDR3 runs to 14 residues. V was trimmed by 5 bases and J by 5 bases, leaving 14 bases between them. The CDR3 here is CASSVSWGRDTQYF. CDR3 coding DNA: TGTGCCAGCAGCGTATCCTGGGGAAGAGATACGCAGTATTTT. The variable domain in full, with the rest retrieved from reference TRBV14 and TRBJ2-3, is EAGVTQFPSHSVIEKGQTVTLRCDPISGHDNLYWYRRVMGKEIKFLLHFVKESKQDESGMPNNRFLAERTGGTYSTLKVQPAELEDSGVYFCASSVSWGRDTQYFGPGTRLTVL.

This clone was counted a single time. The chain has TRBV27 and TRBJ2-7; D remains ambiguous. Trimming took off 4 bases at V and 3 bases at J, with 13 bases between the two ends. CDR1 is MNHEY, CDR2 SMNVEV, per germline (reference sequence). The CDR3 is 14 amino acids. CDR3 DNA: TGTGCCAGCAGTTACCTAACACAAGGCTACGAGCAGTACTTC. Translating gives CASSYLTQGYEQYF.

This sequence joins TRBV5-1 and TRBJ2-1; 12 nucleotides match TRBD2. With V trimmed by 3 bases and J by 2 bases, 9 bases remained unmatched. CDR1 SGHRS and CDR2 YFSETQ come from the germline V gene. CDR3 length: 18 amino acids. This CDR3 reads CASSSMTSGGVAYNEQFF. In nucleotides, the CDR3 is TGCGCCAGCAGCTCAATGACTAGCGGGGGCGTTGCCTACAATGAGCAGTTCTTC. Filled out from reference TRBV5-1 and TRBJ2-1, the complete variable domain reads KAGVTQTPRYLIKTRGQQVTLSCSPISGHRSVSWYQQTPGQGLQFLFEYFSETQRNKGNFPGRFSGRQFSNSRSEMNVSTLELGDSALYLCASSSMTSGGVAYNEQFFGPGTRLTVL.

V gene TRBV27 combines with J gene TRBJ2-2; 8 bases are shared with TRBD1. Germline V gives CDR1 MNHEY, CDR2 SMNVEV (reference sequence). Trimming cost V 6 bases and J 4 bases; bases outside gene matches: 4. The CDR3 has 14 amino acids. Here the CDR3 reads CASRHTGGTGELFF. In DNA form, the CDR3 reads TGTGCCAGCAGACATACAGGGGGCACCGGGGAGCTGTTTTTT.

This chain joins TRBV29-1 and TRBJ1-1; 7 bases agree with TRBD1. The junction had 9 bases not matched to a gene; V was cut back by 2 bases and J by 6 bases. The CDR3 runs to 14 residues. Per germline, CDR1 SQVTM and CDR2 ANQGSEA. Written as DNA, the CDR3 is TGCAGCGTTGAATCAGGGGGAGGATCTCCTGAAGCTTTCTTT. Its translation is CSVESGGGSPEAFF.

V and J are TRBV7-9 and TRBJ1-1; D is possibly TRBD1 (5 bases). CDR1 SEHNR and CDR2 FQNEAQ come from the germline V gene (reference sequence). V lost 5 bases to trimming and J lost 6 bases, with 10 bases between them. The CDR3 is 12 amino acids. The CDR3 nucleotides read TGTGCCAGCAGCGCAACAGGAGCTGAAGCTTTCTTT. This gives the protein CASSATGAEAFF.

This chain links TRBV6-5 with TRBJ1-4; 7 bases fit TRBD1. Germline V CDR1 and CDR2: MNHEY, SVGAGI. The CDR3 length is 14 residues. V was pared by 4 bases and J by 8 bases, with 7 bases of the junction left unmatched. The CDR3 spells CASSSRDSGEKLFF. The CDR3 DNA follows: TGTGCCAGCAGTTCCCGGGACAGTGGGGAAAAACTGTTTTTT.

The chain is built from TRBV4-1 and TRBJ2-3; TRBD1 is a possible D gene (9 bases). The CDR3 length is 18 residues. V was cut by 4 bases and J by 1 base, with 21 bases left in between. CDR1 and CDR2 from the germline V gene are MGHRA and YSYEKL. CDR3 nucleotide sequence: TGCGCCAGCAGCCCTACGGGGGGGACAGGGTTGGGCACAGATACGCAGTATTTT. This translates into CASSPTGGTGLGTDTQYF.

V usage is TRBV4-3 and J usage is TRBJ2-7; a possible D gene is TRBD1 (5 bases). The CDR3 spans 17 residues. V lost 0 bases, J lost 2 bases, and 17 bases lay in between. The germline V gene encodes CDR1 LGHNA and CDR2 YSLEER. CDR3 region: CASSQDSTVSAPYEQYF. CDR3 DNA sequence: TGCGCCAGCAGCCAAGATTCGACAGTATCGGCCCCCTACGAGCAGTACTTC.

DNA for the CDR3: TGTGCCAGCCGCCCAGGGTTCCAGGAGACCCAGTACTTC. This translates into CASRPGFQETQYF. J is TRBJ2-5 and V is TRBV7-2; TRBD1 might be the D (5 bases). The CDR3 totals 13 residues. CDR1 and CDR2 (germline): SGHTA, FQGNSA. V shed 8 bases and J shed 5 bases, with 15 bases lying between them.

This chain connects TRBV7-9 to TRBJ2-5; 12 bases agree with TRBD2. V shed 4 bases, J shed 2 bases, and the junction held 5 bases outside the gene matches. CDR1 is SEHNR, CDR2 FQNEAQ, per germline (reference sequence). This CDR3 comprises 16 residues. The CDR3: CASSSTSGGDQETQYF. CDR3 coding DNA: TGTGCCAGCAGCTCGACTAGCGGGGGAGATCAAGAGACCCAGTACTTC.

The chain is built from TRBV19 and TRBJ1-5; no clear D. Germline CDR1 reads LNHDA; CDR2 reads SQIVND (reference sequence). The ends were cut back, 5 bases at V and 1 base at J, with 9 bases in the middle. The CDR3 contains 14 residues. The CDR3 DNA reads as TGTGCCAGTAGTTGGGGAGTCAGCAATCAGCCCCAGCATTTT. Its protein product is CASSWGVSNQPQHF.